One and the same sample provided the 19 T cell receptor beta chains below, sequenced in a study of graft-versus-host responses after intestinal transplantation. Antigens of these TCRs are unknown. The method was immunoSEQ multiplex PCR; TCRdb's version includes in-frame clones alone and lacks a portion of them. The repertoire has about 85,000 clones, under 85% of them found once; the top ten carry about 15%. The sample here was unstimulated CD8+ T cells sorted from spleen or lymph node cells, taken before intestinal transplant. These receptors were obtained from a human donor who received an intestinal transplant.

The chain couples TRBV4-1 to TRBJ2-2; tentatively, D is TRBD1 (6 bases). Trimming stripped 4 bases from V and 5 bases from J, with 8 bases between. Per the germline V gene, CDR1 is MGHRA and CDR2 is YSYEKL. This CDR3 contains 13 residues. CDR3 residues: CASSLGTTGELFF. CDR3 in DNA: TGCGCCAGCAGCCTTGGGACAACCGGGGAGCTGTTTTTT.

The V call is TRBV28, the J call TRBJ2-7, with 13 bases lining up with TRBD2. V was clipped by 5 bases and J by 0 bases; unmatched bases: 4. The CDR3 loop spans 16 amino acids. Germline values: CDR1 MDHEN, CDR2 SYDVKM. CDR3 bases: TGTGCCAGCAGTCCCAGGACTAGCGGGAGCTCCTACGAGCAGTACTTC. It yields the protein CASSPRTSGSSYEQYF.

The rearrangement links TRBV27 to TRBJ2-7; 7 bases are a match to TRBD2. After removal of 4 bases from V and 3 bases from J, the junction contained 12 bases not matched to a gene. Per the germline V gene, CDR1 is MNHEY and CDR2 is SMNVEV (reference sequence). The CDR3 runs to 16 residues. CDR3 nucleotides: TGTGCCAGCAGTTCCCTCGGGGTAGCGGGCCTCTACGAGCAGTACTTC. It yields the protein CASSSLGVAGLYEQYF.

This chain joins TRBV7-6 and TRBJ2-7; D ambiguous. CDR1 is SGHVS and CDR2 is FNYEAQ in the germline V gene. This CDR3 spans 13 amino acids. Trimming removed 2 bases from V and 4 bases from J, with 9 bases in between. CDR3 DNA sequence: TGTGCCAGCAGCTTAATGGTTGAATACGAGCAGTACTTC. It yields the protein CASSLMVEYEQYF.

Here the CDR3 DNA reads TGTGCCAGCAGCTTAGAGGGGATTGAGCAGTTCTTC. Residues: CASSLEGIEQFF. The rearrangement links TRBV11-3 to TRBJ2-1; D gene uncertain. This CDR3 region has 12 residues. The germline V gene has CDR1 SGHNT and CDR2 YENEEA. The V end was cut by 0 bases, the J end by 9 bases, with 6 bases between.

The rearrangement joins TRBV5-1 to TRBJ1-1; TRBD1 agrees at 7 bases. J lost 5 bases, V lost 1 base, and 5 bases had no gene match. Per germline, CDR1 SGHRS and CDR2 YFSETQ. The length of the CDR3 is 14 residues. DNA of the CDR3: TGCGCCAGCAGCTTGTCAGGGGGGCGGACTGAAGCTTTCTTT. This codes for CASSLSGGRTEAFF.

This chain links TRBV9 with TRBJ2-2; D is undetermined. Germline V gene data show CDR1 as SGDLS and CDR2 as YYNGEE. V lost 2 bases to trimming and J lost 3 bases, with 8 bases between them. The CDR3 runs 14 residues. CDR3 DNA: TGTGCCAGCAGCGTGGGATCCGACACCGGGGAGCTGTTTTTT. This codes for CASSVGSDTGELFF.

The chain is built from TRBV7-9 and TRBJ1-6; D is unresolved. V lost 1 base, J lost 9 bases, and 4 bases lay in between. The CDR3 loop spans 12 amino acids. The germline CDR1 and CDR2 sequences are SEHNR and FQNEAQ (reference sequence). The CDR3 sequence is CASSLDSSPLHF. The CDR3 DNA sequence: TGTGCCAGCAGCTTAGACAGTTCACCCCTCCACTTT.

The CDR3 coding sequence is TGTGCCATCAGTGAAGACAGATTGAACACTGAAGCTTTCTTT. Translated, it gives CAISEDRLNTEAFF. The J gene is TRBJ1-1, the V gene TRBV10-3, with TRBD1 as a possible D gene (5 bases). This CDR3 contains 14 residues. Germline assignment: CDR1 ENHRY and CDR2 SYGVKD. V dropped 3 bases and J dropped 0 bases, with 8 bases sitting between them.

This clone was seen a handful of times. The chain recombines TRBV7-9 with TRBJ2-7, with D perhaps matching TRBD2 (6 bases). The CDR3 loop spans 16 amino acids. V was trimmed by 2 bases and J by 3 bases, leaving 17 bases between them. Germline CDR1 and CDR2: SEHNR and FQNEAQ (reference sequence). CDR3 nucleotides: TGTGCCAGCAGCTTATCGATGGGACTCCCGGACTACGAGCAGTACTTC. It is translated as CASSLSMGLPDYEQYF. The complete variable domain, with remaining parts taken from reference TRBV7-9 and TRBJ2-7, reads DTGVSQNPRHKITKRGQNVTFRCDPISEHNRLYWYRQTLGQGPEFLTYFQNEAQLEKSRLLSDRFSAERPKGSFSTLEIQRTEQGDSAMYLCASSLSMGLPDYEQYFGPGTRLTVT.

The chain joins TRBV5-6 to TRBJ2-2; D possibly corresponds to TRBD2 (6 bases). The V and J ends lost 0 bases and 0 bases respectively, with 9 bases between them. CDR1 and CDR2 from the germline V gene are SGHDT and YYEEEE. CDR3 length: 16 amino acids. The chain's CDR3 is CASSLERAANTGELFF. Here the CDR3 DNA reads TGTGCCAGCAGCTTGGAGCGGGCCGCGAACACCGGGGAGCTGTTTTTT.

The chain has TRBV2 and TRBJ2-7; TRBD1 aligns across 9 bases. The CDR3 covers 17 residues. The germline CDR1 and CDR2 sequences are SNHLY and FYNNEI. After removal of 5 bases from V and 2 bases from J, the junction contained 13 bases not matched to a gene. For the CDR3, the DNA is TGTGCCAGCAGTCTTGGAATTCCCGGGACAGGGACCTACGAGCAGTACTTC. Encoded protein: CASSLGIPGTGTYEQYF. The full variable domain, rest sourced from reference TRBV2 and TRBJ2-7, is EPEVTQTPSHQVTQMGQEVILRCVPISNHLYFYWYRQILGQKVEFLVSFYNNEISEKSEIFDDQFSVERPDGSNFTLKIRSTKLEDSAMYFCASSLGIPGTGTYEQYFGPGTRLTVT.

V and J are TRBV28 and TRBJ1-5, with TRBD1 matching over 9 bases. Germline V CDR1 and CDR2: MDHEN, SYDVKM. The CDR3 is made up of 16 amino acids. V lost 5 bases and J lost 9; bases outside the gene matches: 14. CDR3 nucleotide sequence: TGTGCCAGCAGTCCCAGGACAGGGGAGGGGACCCGGCCCCAGCATTTT. Its protein product is CASSPRTGEGTRPQHF. The whole variable domain, remainder taken from reference TRBV28 and TRBJ1-5, is DVKVTQSSRYLVKRTGEKVFLECVQDMDHENMFWYRQDPGLGLRLIYFSYDVKMKEKGDIPEGYSVSREKKERFSLILESASTNQTSMYLCASSPRTGEGTRPQHFGDGTRLSIL.

This clone has just one count. The chain carries TRBV4-1 and TRBJ1-3; a weak D match, TRBD1 (6 bases). The V and J ends lost 0 bases and 4 bases respectively, with 16 bases between them. This CDR3 comprises 17 residues. Germline loops: CDR1 MGHRA, CDR2 YSYEKL. CDR3 amino acids: CASSQDPAGETGNTIYF. CDR3 coding DNA: TGCGCCAGCAGCCAAGATCCGGCAGGGGAAACGGGAAACACCATATATTTT.

This chain joins TRBV6-5 and TRBJ1-1; D gene ambiguous. The V and J ends lost 6 bases and 5 bases respectively, with 10 bases between them. The CDR3 is 12 amino acids. The germline gives CDR1 MNHEY, CDR2 SVGAGI. The CDR3 DNA sequence: TGTGCCAGCAGGTTCCAAGGAACTGAAGCTTTCTTT. Translated: CASRFQGTEAFF.

This clone occurred once. This chain joins TRBV25-1 and TRBJ2-7, with D perhaps given as TRBD1 or TRBD2 (6 bases each). Germline CDR1 and CDR2: MGHDK and SYGVNS. This CDR3 comprises 13 residues. Trimming cost V 7 bases and J 3 bases, with 13 bases left between them. The CDR3 here is CASIGGTNYEQYF. In nucleotides, the CDR3 is TGTGCCAGCATAGGGGGGACCAACTACGAGCAGTACTTC.

This clone was seen more than once but under ten times. The CDR3 DNA sequence: TGTGCCACCAGCGAGGGCCGGGAGTCAGTCTACGAGCAGTACTTC. Translated: CATSEGRESVYEQYF. The rearrangement joins TRBV15 to TRBJ2-7; D possibly corresponds to TRBD2 (6 bases). V was pared by 5 bases and J by 3 bases, with 17 bases between. CDR1 LNHNV and CDR2 YYDKDF come from the germline V gene (reference sequence). CDR3 length: 15 amino acids.

The V and J genes are TRBV6-5 and TRBJ1-2; TRBD1 might be the D (5 bases). The germline gives CDR1 MNHEY, CDR2 SVGAGI. The CDR3 sequence is 13 residues long. The V end lost 2 bases, the J end lost 2 bases, and 6 bases lay between the germline ends. The CDR3 loop reads CASSYGGNYGYTF. CDR3 DNA: TGTGCCAGCAGTTACGGGGGAAACTATGGCTACACCTTC.

The chain links TRBV9 to TRBJ2-7; tentative D call: TRBD1 (6 bases). V was trimmed by 4 bases and J by 6 bases, leaving 23 bases between them. Germline CDR1 is SGDLS and CDR2 is YYNGEE. This CDR3 spans 16 amino acids. CDR3 in DNA: TGTGCCAGCAGCTCAAACGCCAGGGGCAGGGTGGGCGAGCAGTACTTC. Translated, it gives CASSSNARGRVGEQYF.